This T cell receptor beta chain was obtained from a study of shared clonotypes between healthy human individuals. Study-level points and caveats: The naive CD4 repertoires of a few donors were compared, and around 4.9% of clonotypes were shared.

J lost 5 bases, V lost 4 bases, and 6 bases had no gene match. From germline, CDR1 is LGHNA and CDR2 YNFKEQ. The CDR3 totals 15 residues. Concerning this clone: The antigen remains unidentified.

Sequenced by immunoSEQ multiplex PCR; TCRdb stores in-frame clones only, minus some. The data hold under 850,000 clones, with 55% to 80% observed a single time. Material: memory CD4+ T cells sorted from blood. Noted subset: CD45RA-negative fraction. This chain connects TRBV4-2 to TRBJ2-2; 8 bases agree with TRBD2. The TCR originated in a woman in her twenties or thirties in good health. The CDR3 spells CASSPTAGVTGELFF. The CDR3 DNA reads TGTGCCAGCAGCCCCACAGCGGGAGTTACCGGGGAGCTGTTTTTT.